These T cell receptor beta chains were read from a single sample in a study of glioma-infiltrating T cells. TCRdb redid the calling of the multiplex PCR reads with MiXCR, one entry per CDR3 protein. The sample gives about 140,000 distinct CDR3 sequences, around 40% of which show up once; more than 15% is in the top ten. The sequencing input was glioma tissue, nonneoplastic brain tissue, or PBMCs (not recorded which). The receptors come from a human donor with low-grade glioma or glioblastoma, undergoing nonglioma brain surgery, or in good health (not recorded which). The CDR3 runs from the conserved cysteine through the conserved F or W. A D gene is named only where the DNA matches it firmly. Some rows have no size entry. The others give once, few or many, or a class for an expanded clone.

j_call d_call v_call clone_size cdr3_nt cdr3_aa
TRBJ1-1 - TRBV12-3/TRBV12-4 once TGTGCCAGCACCCTGGGCGGAATGAACACTGAAGCTTTCTTT CASTLGGMNTEAFF
TRBJ1-2 - TRBV6-2/TRBV6-3 - TGTGCCAGCAGTTTAACTACAGGGAACTATGGCTACACCTTC CASSLTTGNYGYTF
TRBJ2-3 - TRBV20-1 - TGCAGTGCTAGAGACCCGGCTCGGGGGATAGATACGCAGTATTTT CSARDPARGIDTQYF
TRBJ2-7 - TRBV20-1 few TGCAGTGCCGTCGGGAGTCTCTCCTACGAGCAGTACTTC CSAVGSLSYEQYF
TRBJ2-7 - TRBV20-1 - TGCAGTGCTAGGAGGGGGTTTATCGCCGAGCAGTACTTC CSARRGFIAEQYF
TRBJ2-3 - TRBV3-1 - TGTGCCAGCAGCCGTCACGTGGGAGGCACAGATACGCAGTATTTT CASSRHVGGTDTQYF
TRBJ2-7 - TRBV12-3/TRBV12-4 - TGTGCCAGCAGCCCGATCGACAGCCCATACGAGCAGTACTTC CASSPIDSPYEQYF
TRBJ1-1 - TRBV6-1 many TGTGCCAGCAGTCCCGACCGAGACACTGAAGCTTTCTTT CASSPDRDTEAFF
TRBJ2-3 - TRBV15 many TGTGCCACCAGCGGGGACGGAGGCAAAGATACGCAGTATTTT CATSGDGGKDTQYF
TRBJ1-2 TRBD1 TRBV20-1 few TGCAGTGCTAGAGGGACAGGGATTGACTATGGCTACACCTTC CSARGTGIDYGYTF
TRBJ2-1 TRBD2 TRBV6-2/TRBV6-3 - TGTGCCGGCTCGAGTGCGCGGGGGGGGAGGAAAAGCTCCTACAATGAGCAGTTCTTC CAGSSARGGRKSSYNEQFF
TRBJ1-5 - TRBV28 - TGTGCCAGCAGTTTCGGGGGGGTTCAGCCCCAGCATTTT CASSFGGVQPQHF
TRBJ2-1 TRBD1 TRBV4-1 - TGCGCCAGCAGCCTCCGACAGGGCAATGAGCAGTTCTTC CASSLRQGNEQFF
TRBJ2-3 TRBD1 TRBV7-3 - TGTGCCAGCAGCTTATCAGGGGGAGCTCTGGATACGCAGTATTTT CASSLSGGALDTQYF
TRBJ1-5 - TRBV6-1 few TGTGCCAGCAGTGAAGCTCAGAACAATCAGCCCCAGCATTTT CASSEAQNNQPQHF
TRBJ2-5 TRBD1 TRBV28 - TGTGCTAGCGGGACAGGGGGTTTCGAGACCCAGTACTTC CASGTGGFETQYF
TRBJ1-5 - TRBV6-1 - TGTGCCAGCAGTCTACAGGGAAACAATCAGCCCCAGCATTTT CASSLQGNNQPQHF
TRBJ2-7 TRBD2 TRBV7-2 many TGTGCCAGCAGCTCCGGGGGGGCTGATTACGAGCAGTACTTC CASSSGGADYEQYF
TRBJ2-1 - TRBV20-1 many TGCAGTGCAAACGGGAGAACCTACAATGAGCAGTTCTTC CSANGRTYNEQFF
TRBJ2-3 TRBD2 TRBV12-3/TRBV12-4 once TGTGCCAGCAGTTTGACTAGCGGGGGGTTCACAGATACGCAGTATTTT CASSLTSGGFTDTQYF
TRBJ2-5 TRBD1 TRBV20-1 many TGCAGTGTCAGGACAGGGGGATGGCAAGAGACCCAGTACTTC CSVRTGGWQETQYF
TRBJ1-1 - TRBV7-8 - TGTGCCAGCAGCTCAGACGGATACACTGAAGCTTTCTTT CASSSDGYTEAFF
TRBJ2-7 TRBD1 TRBV28 - TGTGCCAGCATCTACAGGGACAGATCGGACGAGCAGTACTTC CASIYRDRSDEQYF
TRBJ1-4 TRBD1 TRBV28 few TGTGCCAGCAGTCCCCAGGGGGCAGAACTGTTTTTT CASSPQGAELFF
TRBJ2-2 - TRBV27 - TGTGCCAGCAGTGCCCCCGGGGAGCTGTTTTTT CASSAPGELFF
TRBJ1-1 - TRBV7-9 few TGTGCCAGCTGGGGGTTATGGGACACTGAAGCTTTCTTT CASWGLWDTEAFF
TRBJ1-6 - TRBV6-2/TRBV6-3 many TGTGCCAGCAGTTTCCAGGGGCGCTCTTCACCCCTCCACTTT CASSFQGRSSPLHF
TRBJ2-6 TRBD1 TRBV20-1 once TGCAGTGCTAGAGGGACAGGGGGTCTCTCTGGGGCCAACGTCCTGACTTTC CSARGTGGLSGANVLTF
TRBJ2-3 TRBD2 TRBV6-1 - TGTGCCAGCAGACCTAGCGGGACCCGAAGCACAGATACGCAGTATTTT CASRPSGTRSTDTQYF
TRBJ1-5 - TRBV20-1 - TGCAGTGCTCAGGACAGTTGGAATCAGCCCCAGCATTTT CSAQDSWNQPQHF
TRBJ2-5 - TRBV15 few TGTGCCACCAGCAGGGGCGGCCGGGGGCAAGAGACCCAGTACTTC CATSRGGRGQETQYF
TRBJ1-1 TRBD1 TRBV6-1 - TGTGCCAGCAGTGACAGACAGGGTCGCACTGAAGCTTTCTTT CASSDRQGRTEAFF